Below are 17 T cell receptor beta chains sequenced from a single sample in a study of spatial heterogeneity in lung cancer. Overall study results and limits: Counts of expanded alpha and beta TCRs within tumors tracked the tumor nonsynonymous mutation count.

Specified time point: sample taken at primary tumor resection. Which antigens these TCRs recognize remains unknown. TCRdb re-called the 5' RACE reads through MiXCR, storing one row per CDR3 protein. The repertoire holds about 8,400 distinct CDR3 sequences, about 7.7% seen once, with roughly 4.3% in the top ten. Sample: lung tumor tissue, taken at surgery. The receptors were gathered from a male donor with early-stage non-small cell lung cancer.

This clonotype counts as medium-sized. This beta chain is off target for a library built for alpha chains, so its abundance means little. J is TRBJ1-1 and V is TRBV27; 9 nucleotides agree with TRBD1. The junction had 9 bases not matched to a gene; V was cut back by 5 bases and J by 11 bases. Germline V CDR1 and CDR2: MNHEY, SMNVEV (reference sequence). CDR3 length: 13 residues. CDR3 in DNA: TGTGCCAGCAGTGAGACAGGGGGAACGCGGGCTTTCTTT. Protein product: CASSETGGTRAFF.

This clonotype appeared many times. This beta chain turned up in a library designed for alpha chains; as an off-target read, its abundance says little. This chain uses TRBV28 with TRBJ1-5; TRBD1 might be the D (6 bases). CDR3 length: 12 amino acids. With 4 bases removed from V and 7 bases from J, the gap between germline ends came to 8 bases. Germline V gene data show CDR1 as MDHEN and CDR2 as SYDVKM. As DNA, the CDR3 is TGTGCCAGCAGTTCAGGGGCGCAGCCCCAGCATTTT. Residues: CASSSGAQPQHF.

To note about this clonotype: The library was designed around alpha chains, so this beta chain is a stray read whose abundance carries little weight. The rearrangement uses TRBV11-2 and TRBJ2-2, with D perhaps TRBD1 (6 bases). V was cut by 3 bases and J by 8 bases, with 10 bases left in between. This CDR3 has 13 residues. CDR1 and CDR2 (germline): SGHAT, FQNNGV. CDR3 bases: TGTGCCAGCAGCTTCCGGACAGATGGGGAGCTGTTTTTT. Residues: CASSFRTDGELFF.

At least ten counts were recorded for this clonotype. This beta chain turned up in a library designed for alpha chains; as an off-target read, its abundance says little. The chain carries TRBV7-2 and TRBJ2-3, with 13 bases lining up with TRBD2. V lost 4 bases and J lost 5; bases outside the gene matches: 3. The CDR3 contains 15 residues. In germline, CDR1 is SGHTA, CDR2 FQGNSA. Written as DNA, the CDR3 is TGTGCCAGCAGCTACAGGACTAGCGGGAGAGATACGCAGTATTTT. It encodes CASSYRTSGRDTQYF.

This clonotype appeared a few times. This beta chain appears as a stray read in a library generated for alpha chains; its size is not informative. V gene TRBV2 combines with J gene TRBJ2-1, with 10 bases aligning to TRBD2. Germline CDR1 reads SNHLY; CDR2 reads FYNNEI. This CDR3 contains 15 residues. J was trimmed by 10 bases and V by 5 bases; bases with no gene match: 11. The CDR3, as DNA: TGTGCCAGCAGTCCCCAGCGGGGGGGGGTACGGGAGCAGTTCTTC. Encoded protein: CASSPQRGGVREQFF.

In this sample, this clonotype turned up many times. Because the library targeted alpha chains, this beta chain is an off-target read whose size means little. The chain's CDR3 is CASSGAQPYNEQFF. The CDR3 nucleotides read TGTGCCAGCTCCGGAGCCCAACCCTACAATGAGCAGTTCTTC. The chain uses TRBV6-1 and TRBJ2-1; D gene unclear. The CDR3 sequence is 14 residues long. V was trimmed by 8 bases and J by 2 bases, leaving 13 bases between them. Germline values: CDR1 MNHNS, CDR2 SASEGT.

This clonotype was observed many times. This beta chain was picked up by a library intended for alpha chains and is off target, so its count carries little meaning. The chain joins TRBV29-1 to TRBJ2-1; D perhaps matches TRBD1 (6 bases). V was trimmed by 4 bases and J by 5 bases, leaving 9 bases between them. Germline loops: CDR1 SQVTM, CDR2 ANQGSEA. There are 12 residues in the CDR3. The CDR3 DNA is TGCAGCGTTGGGACAGACCACAATGAGCAGTTCTTC. Its translation: CSVGTDHNEQFF.

By share, this clonotype counts as medium-sized. A library made for alpha chains picked up this beta chain off target, so its size means little. The gene calls are TRBV20-1 and TRBJ2-4; the D gene is possibly TRBD1 (6 bases). CDR3 length: 12 residues. Germline values: CDR1 DFQATT, CDR2 SNEGSKA (reference sequence). Trimming pared 6 bases from V and 6 bases from J, leaving 12 bases between. CDR3 sequence: CSAPGQANIQYF. DNA of the CDR3: TGCAGTGCACCGGGACAAGCAAACATTCAGTACTTC.

Notes on this clonotype: Little can be read into the size of this beta chain, an off-target read in a library designed for alpha chains. The V and J genes are TRBV11-2 and TRBJ1-5; 7 nucleotides line up with TRBD1. Germline trimming cut 5 bases from V and 1 base from J; bases unmatched to any gene: 5. This CDR3 spans 15 amino acids. Germline V gene lookup returns CDR1 SGHAT and CDR2 FQNNGV. CDR3 in amino acids: CASSHWGQSNQPQHF. The CDR3 nucleotides read TGTGCCAGCAGCCACTGGGGACAGAGCAATCAGCCCCAGCATTTT.

Sample share makes this clonotype medium-sized. This beta chain is an unintended read in a library built for alpha chains; its size means little. This chain uses TRBV3-1 with TRBJ2-1, with 7 bases that match TRBD1. CDR1 and CDR2 (germline): LGHDT, YNNKEL (reference sequence). V shed 4 bases and J 0 bases; nucleotides not matched to a gene: 9. The CDR3 is 17 amino acids. CDR3 in amino acids: CASSPDSTGSSYNEQFF. CDR3 nucleotide sequence: TGTGCCAGCAGCCCTGACTCGACAGGGAGCTCCTACAATGAGCAGTTCTTC.

By its share, this clonotype is medium-sized. This beta chain represents an off-target read in a library built for alpha chains; its size is of limited meaning. This sequence joins TRBV9 and TRBJ2-2; D is unresolved. The V end lost 4 bases, the J end lost 4 bases, and 8 bases lay between the germline ends. The CDR3 extends over 13 amino acids. Germline CDR1 reads SGDLS; CDR2 reads YYNGEE. The CDR3 region is CASSKTGTGELFF. CDR3 nucleotide sequence: TGTGCCAGCAGCAAGACGGGCACCGGGGAGCTGTTTTTT.

This clonotype was recorded many times. A read error may produce the germline difference seen at one junction end. This beta chain lies outside the target of a library built for alpha chains; its clone size means little. This chain uses TRBV12-3 or TRBV12-4 with TRBJ1-1; no reliable D call. CDR3 length equals 12 residues. CDR3 nucleotides: TGTGCCAGCTGTTTTGGGATAACTGAAGCTTTCTTT. Amino acids: CASCFGITEAFF.

By sample share, this clonotype is medium-sized. The library was built for alpha chains, so this beta chain is an off-target read and its size means little. V is TRBV5-1 and J is TRBJ2-3; TRBD2 aligns across 11 bases. V shed 0 bases and J 8 bases; nucleotides not matched to a gene: 11. Germline CDR1 SGHRS, CDR2 YFSETQ. The CDR3 has 17 residues. This CDR3 is CASSLGLAGSAVGTQYF. The CDR3 bases are TGCGCCAGCAGCTTGGGACTAGCGGGGTCGGCGGTCGGTACGCAGTATTTT.

This clonotype is medium-sized within its sample. Because the library targeted alpha chains, this beta chain is an off-target read whose size means little. The chain is built from TRBV29-1 and TRBJ2-2; D perhaps matches TRBD1 (5 bases). The CDR3 totals 13 residues. Between the trimmed V and J ends, which lost 6 bases and 4 bases, there was a span of 12 bases. Germline V gene sequence: CDR1 SQVTM, CDR2 ANQGSEA. In nucleotides, the CDR3 is TGCAGCGTGAATAGGGGTCTCACCGGGGAGCTGTTTTTT. Amino acids: CSVNRGLTGELFF.

This clonotype was recorded a few times. This beta chain was picked up by a library intended for alpha chains and is off target, so its count carries little meaning. The chain has TRBV12-5 and TRBJ2-7; D gene uncertain. The CDR3 sequence is 11 residues long. Germline CDR1 LGHNT, CDR2 FRNRAP. The V end lost 10 bases, the J end lost 2 bases, and 9 bases lay between the germline ends. For the CDR3, the DNA is TGTGCTACCCAAAGGGCCTACGAGCAGTACTTC. Encoded protein: CATQRAYEQYF.

This clonotype has only a few counts. This beta chain is off target for a library built for alpha chains, so its abundance means little. The chain links TRBV6-1 to TRBJ2-7; 7 bases match TRBD2. The CDR3 length is 16 residues. Unmatched junction bases numbered 14, after V lost 7 bases and J lost 2 bases. Germline V gene lookup returns CDR1 MNHNS and CDR2 SASEGT. CDR3 nucleotide sequence: TGTGCCAGCAAGAGGCCCCTTGCGGGAGTCCCCTACGAGCAGTACTTC. Encoded protein: CASKRPLAGVPYEQYF.

This clonotype is deemed medium-sized. Because the library targeted alpha chains, this beta chain is an off-target read whose size means little. The genes are TRBV5-5 and TRBJ1-5, with 8 positions matching TRBD1. In germline, CDR1 is SGHKS, CDR2 YYEKEE (reference sequence). Losses at the gene ends were 1 base for V and 6 bases for J; bases not matched to a gene: 3. The CDR3 sequence is 14 residues long. CDR3 nucleotide sequence: TGTGCCAGCAGCTTGTCCAGGGGGCGTCAGCCCCAGCATTTT. It encodes CASSLSRGRQPQHF.